This is a list of T cell receptor beta chains from one sample in a study of regulatory T cells in long-lasting Graves disease. TCRdb fed the multiplex PCR reads into MiXCR, producing one record per CDR3 protein. The sample records some 300,000 distinct CDR3 sequences, 20% to 25% being singletons. The input for sequencing was peripheral blood mononuclear cells (PBMCs), taken when the disease was refractory, from a patient treated with antithyroid drugs. The source is a female donor with Graves disease. Both conserved end residues are part of each CDR3. A D gene is named only where the DNA matches it firmly. Size tells how often a clone was seen (once, few, many) or the class of an expanded clone, and some rows leave it out.

-,many,TRBJ2-5,TRBV12-3/TRBV12-4,TGTGCCAGCAGTCGGCAGGAGGTAGAGACCCAGTACTTC,CASSRQEVETQYF
-,many,TRBJ1-2,TRBV29-1,TGCAGCGTTGAATTTCGGTTATCTCACTATGGCTACACCTTC,CSVEFRLSHYGYTF
-,few,TRBJ1-6,TRBV4-1,TGCGCCAGTACCTCGGGGAATGGTTATAATTCACCCCTCCACTTT,CASTSGNGYNSPLHF
-,few,TRBJ1-3,TRBV7-2,TGTGCCAGCAGCTTAGAGGGGTTCGGAAACACCATATATTTT,CASSLEGFGNTIYF
-,-,TRBJ1-2,TRBV3-1,TGTGCCAGCAGCCAAGATGTGGGGGGTGGCCATGGCTACACCTTC,CASSQDVGGGHGYTF
-,-,TRBJ2-5,TRBV5-1,TGCGCCAGCAGCCGACGCGGGGACCCCGAGACCCAGTACTTC,CASSRRGDPETQYF
TRBD1,-,TRBJ1-2,TRBV5-8,TGTGCCAGCAGCTTGGGGCAGGGGGCTAACTATGGCTACACCTTC,CASSLGQGANYGYTF
TRBD1,many,TRBJ1-1,TRBV6-1,TGTGCCAGCAGTCGCGGGACAGATGAAGCTTTCTTT,CASSRGTDEAFF
-,few,TRBJ2-2,TRBV12-3/TRBV12-4,TGTGCCAGCAGTTTAGGGGCCGGGGCGGGCACCGGGGAGCTGTTTTTT,CASSLGAGAGTGELFF
-,-,TRBJ1-5,TRBV19,TGTGCCAGTAGTATCCAACATTCCACAGGACAAGGCAATCAGCCCCAGCATTTT,CASSIQHSTGQGNQPQHF
-,-,TRBJ2-2,TRBV18,TGTGCCAGCTCACCGAAGTCTTCTTCGGCAGGAGACGCCGGGGAGCTGTTTTTT,CASSPKSSSAGDAGELFF
-,many,TRBJ1-6,TRBV3-1,TGTGCCAGTAGGGGAGGTGGATCACCCCTCCACTTT,CASRGGGSPLHF
TRBD1,-,TRBJ1-2,TRBV28,TGTGCCAGCAGTCAAGTCGGGACAGGATACGGCCGATATGGCTACACCTTC,CASSQVGTGYGRYGYTF
-,many,TRBJ2-7,TRBV28,TGTGCCAGCAGTTTATCTGGGGGGCCCCTCTCTTACGAGCAGTACTTC,CASSLSGGPLSYEQYF
-,many,TRBJ1-2,TRBV28,TGTGCCACGCGGGGGGCAGGCCAATATGGCTACACCTTC,CATRGAGQYGYTF
-,many,TRBJ2-5,TRBV2,TGTGCCAGCAGTGCCGCCGCGGGATCGGGGCAAGAGACCCAGTACTTC,CASSAAAGSGQETQYF
-,many,TRBJ2-7,TRBV11-2,TGTGCCAGCAGCTTAGATTCGGAGGGGGCGCTTGACGAGCAGTACTTC,CASSLDSEGALDEQYF
-,many,TRBJ2-7,TRBV11-2,TGTGCCAGCAGCTTCTTTGACGGTGTAGGCGAGCAGTACTTC,CASSFFDGVGEQYF
-,many,TRBJ1-2,TRBV2,TGTGCCAGCAGTGAGGGTGGCTACACCTTC,CASSEGGYTF
-,many,TRBJ1-1,TRBV11-3,TGTGCCAGCAGTGTCCTTGGGGACACTGAAGCTTTCTTT,CASSVLGDTEAFF
-,-,TRBJ2-7,TRBV6-5,TGTGCCAGCAGTTACTCCCTCCGGGCACTCTCCTACGAGCAGTACTTC,CASSYSLRALSYEQYF
TRBD1,few,TRBJ1-2,TRBV19,TGTGCCAGTAGTTCGACGACAGGGGAAGGTGGCTACACCTTC,CASSSTTGEGGYTF
TRBD2,many,TRBJ2-1,TRBV12-3/TRBV12-4,TGTGCCAGCAGTCCAGGACTAGCGGGATCCAATGAGCAGTTCTTC,CASSPGLAGSNEQFF
-,many,TRBJ1-6,TRBV27,TGTGCCAGCAGTCCAAATGCCAGGAGCTCCTATAATTCACCCCTCCACTTT,CASSPNARSSYNSPLHF
TRBD2,-,TRBJ2-5,TRBV12-3/TRBV12-4,TGTGCCAGCAGTTTAAACGGGACTAGCGGGAGTTCACGGACCCAGTACTTC,CASSLNGTSGSSRTQYF
TRBD2,many,TRBJ2-7,TRBV27,TGTGCCAGCAGTGGACTAGCGGGAGGTCCCAACGAGCAGTACTTC,CASSGLAGGPNEQYF
TRBD2,few,TRBJ2-1,TRBV27,TGTGCCAGCAACCCCGTGGAGGGGCGGGGGAATGAGCAGTTCTTC,CASNPVEGRGNEQFF
-,few,TRBJ2-3,TRBV7-2,TGTGCCAGCAGCTTTCCTGTCGGGGTCACAGATACGCAGTATTTT,CASSFPVGVTDTQYF
TRBD1,many,TRBJ1-5,TRBV12-3/TRBV12-4,TGTGCCAGCAGTTTAACAGGGGGTGAGCCCCAGCATTTT,CASSLTGGEPQHF
-,few,TRBJ1-2,TRBV7-2,TGTGCCAGCAGCTTAGATTACGCAGGGTTAAATGGCTACACCTTC,CASSLDYAGLNGYTF
-,-,TRBJ2-7,TRBV5-6,TGTGCCAGCAGCTTGGAACTTGGGCTCGAGCAGTACTTC,CASSLELGLEQYF
TRBD1,-,TRBJ2-7,TRBV27,TGTGCCAGCAGTTCCTCGGGACAGATCTACGAGCAGTACTTC,CASSSSGQIYEQYF
TRBD2,many,TRBJ2-5,TRBV6-2/TRBV6-3,TGTGCCAGCAGTTACTCGAGGCTAGCGGGGATGGAGACCCAGTACTTC,CASSYSRLAGMETQYF
TRBD1,-,TRBJ1-5,TRBV28,TGTGCCAGCAGTACAGGGGTCAATCAGCCCCAGCATTTT,CASSTGVNQPQHF
TRBD2,-,TRBJ2-5,TRBV20-1,TGCAGTGCTCCCAGGAGCGGGAGGGTTCTCGTAGAGACCCAGTACTTC,CSAPRSGRVLVETQYF
-,few,TRBJ2-5,TRBV5-1,TGCGCCAGCAGCTTCGAAAGTTTCCAAGAGACCCAGTACTTC,CASSFESFQETQYF
-,few,TRBJ2-7,TRBV29-1,TGCAGCGTTCGGGACACCGCCTACGAGCAGTACTTC,CSVRDTAYEQYF